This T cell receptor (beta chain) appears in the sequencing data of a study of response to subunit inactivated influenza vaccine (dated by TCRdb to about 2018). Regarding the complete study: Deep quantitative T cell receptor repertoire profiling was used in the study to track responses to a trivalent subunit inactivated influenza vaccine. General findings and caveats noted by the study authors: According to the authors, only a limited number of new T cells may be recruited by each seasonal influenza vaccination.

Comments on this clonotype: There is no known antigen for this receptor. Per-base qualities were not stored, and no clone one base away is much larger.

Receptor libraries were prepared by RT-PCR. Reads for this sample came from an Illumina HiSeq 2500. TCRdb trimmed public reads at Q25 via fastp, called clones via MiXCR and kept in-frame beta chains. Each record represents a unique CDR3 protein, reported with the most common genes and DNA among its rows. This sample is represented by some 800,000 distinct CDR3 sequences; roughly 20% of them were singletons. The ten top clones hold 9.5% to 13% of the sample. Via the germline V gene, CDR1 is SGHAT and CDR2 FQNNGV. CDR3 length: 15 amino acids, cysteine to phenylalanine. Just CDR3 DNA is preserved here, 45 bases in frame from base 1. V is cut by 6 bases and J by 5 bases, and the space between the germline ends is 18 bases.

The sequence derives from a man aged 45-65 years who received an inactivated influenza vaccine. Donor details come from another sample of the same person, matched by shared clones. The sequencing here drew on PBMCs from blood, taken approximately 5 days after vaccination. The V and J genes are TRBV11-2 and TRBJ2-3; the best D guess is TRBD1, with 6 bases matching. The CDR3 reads CASSLFRGLGDTQYF. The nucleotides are TGTGCCAGCAGTCTCTTTAGGGGGTTAGGAGATACGCAGTATTTT.